The 25 T cell receptor beta chains below come from one sample, sequenced in a study of OX40 agonist ivuxolimab in advanced cancers. Assay used: immunoSEQ multiplex PCR; TCRdb lists only in-frame clones, some missing. The sample gives roughly 150,000 clones, roughly 92% of which show up once; about 0.3% is in the top ten. Sequencing used CD4+ or CD8+ T cells sorted from blood, obtained in a trial of the OX40 agonist ivuxolimab. The origin of the receptors is an adult with an advanced solid tumor such as melanoma, head and neck, liver or kidney cancer.

This chain links TRBV30 with TRBJ1-4; 9 positions agree with TRBD1. Trimming at V came to 0 bases and at J to 8 bases, leaving 7 bases not matched to a gene. In germline, CDR1 is GTSNPN, CDR2 SVGIG (reference sequence). This CDR3 spans 15 amino acids. The CDR3 coding sequence is TGTGCCTGGAGTGTACGCGGGACAGGGAACGAAAAACTGTTTTTT. Protein: CAWSVRGTGNEKLFF.

This sequence joins TRBV27 and TRBJ1-5; possibly TRBD1 for D (5 bases). Germline values: CDR1 MNHEY, CDR2 SMNVEV (reference sequence). The length of the CDR3 is 16 residues. V shed 9 bases and J shed 0 bases, with 18 bases lying between them. CDR3 sequence reads: CASQRGGPYSNQPQHF. CDR3 nucleotides: TGTGCCAGTCAAAGGGGAGGGCCCTATAGCAATCAGCCCCAGCATTTT.

The chain joins TRBV9 to TRBJ1-4; the D is unclear. CDR3 size: 15 residues. V was clipped by 4 bases and J by 0 bases, with 10 bases between them. The germline CDR1 and CDR2 sequences are SGDLS and YYNGEE. CDR3 sequence reads: CASSSQSATNEKLFF. The CDR3, as DNA: TGTGCCAGCAGCTCTCAGAGTGCAACTAATGAAAAACTGTTTTTT.

The chain has TRBV27 and TRBJ1-5, with a weak D call TRBD1 (6 bases). Trimming took off 5 bases at V and 0 bases at J, with 14 bases between the two ends. Germline V CDR1 and CDR2: MNHEY, SMNVEV (reference sequence). The length of the CDR3 is 16 residues. The CDR3 sequence: CASSPEGGYSNQPQHF. CDR3 nucleotide sequence: TGTGCCAGCAGTCCCGAGGGGGGTTATAGCAATCAGCCCCAGCATTTT.

The chain couples TRBV7-2 to TRBJ2-5, with 7 nucleotides matching TRBD1. The CDR3 runs to 13 residues. Germline CDR1 SGHTA, CDR2 FQGNSA. V lost 5 bases to trimming and J lost 5 bases; unmatched junction nucleotides: 5. The CDR3, as DNA: TGTGCCAGCAGCGGCGACAGGGACGAGACCCAGTACTTC. Translated, it gives CASSGDRDETQYF.

The V and J genes are TRBV4-2 and TRBJ2-3; 7 nucleotides agree with TRBD1. The CDR3 has 17 residues. Germline assignment: CDR1 LGHNA and CDR2 YNFKEQ. The trim removed 4 bases at V and 0 bases at J, leaving 10 bases unmatched. This CDR3 is CASSPGTVLASTDTQYF. The CDR3 nucleotides read TGTGCCAGCAGCCCCGGGACAGTGTTAGCTAGCACAGATACGCAGTATTTT.

A single count supports this clone. The chain recombines TRBV28 with TRBJ2-1; TRBD1 aligns across 7 bases. The germline V gene has CDR1 MDHEN and CDR2 SYDVKM. This CDR3 contains 14 residues. V shed 2 bases and J 5 bases; nucleotides not matched to a gene: 3. The chain's CDR3 is CASSLRQGDNEQFF. The DNA of the CDR3 is TGTGCCAGCAGTTTAAGACAGGGCGACAATGAGCAGTTCTTC.

The gene calls are TRBV28 and TRBJ1-2, with D possibly TRBD1 on 5 matching bases. The germline V gene encodes CDR1 MDHEN and CDR2 SYDVKM. The CDR3 is 17 amino acids. The V end lost 3 bases, the J end lost 7 bases, and 24 bases lay between the germline ends. The CDR3 is CASSFISSGALWGGYTF. In nucleotides, the CDR3 is TGTGCCAGCAGTTTCATAAGCAGTGGGGCGCTATGGGGTGGCTACACCTTC.

The V gene is TRBV7-3, the J gene TRBJ1-5; TRBD1 agrees at 11 bases. CDR1 SGHTA and CDR2 FQGTGA come from the germline V gene. The CDR3 has 18 residues. The V segment lost 5 bases and the J segment 1 base; nucleotides outside the gene matches: 10. The DNA of the CDR3 is TGTGCCAGCAGCCCTACTTTTGGACAGGGGGCAAGCAATCAGCCCCAGCATTTT. Its protein is CASSPTFGQGASNQPQHF. The complete variable domain, with remaining parts taken from reference TRBV7-3 and TRBJ1-5, reads GAGVSQTPSNKVTEKGKYVELRCDPISGHTALYWYRQSLGQGPEFLIYFQGTGAADDSGLPNDRFFAVRPEGSVSTLKIQRTERGDSAVYLCASSPTFGQGASNQPQHFGDGTRLSIL.

V is TRBV5-4 and J is TRBJ1-6, with a weak D call TRBD1 (6 bases). The germline V gene has CDR1 SGHNT and CDR2 YYREEE (reference sequence). This CDR3 has 14 amino acids. Trimming cost V 2 bases and J 7 bases, with 10 bases left between them. In DNA, the CDR3 is TGTGCCAGCAGCTTAGGGGGATGGAATTCACCCCTCCACTTT. Its protein product is CASSLGGWNSPLHF.

V and J are TRBV19 and TRBJ1-3, with 8 bases matching TRBD1. The germline V gene has CDR1 LNHDA and CDR2 SQIVND (reference sequence). V shed 2 bases and J 4 bases; nucleotides not matched to a gene: 10. The CDR3 totals 17 residues. CDR3 region: CASSIPLRGQGGNTIYF. CDR3 DNA: TGTGCCAGTAGTATACCGCTGAGAGGACAGGGCGGAAACACCATATATTTT.

The chain employs TRBV6-6 and TRBJ1-4; 9 bases agree with TRBD1. The CDR3 is made up of 16 amino acids. Germline V gives CDR1 MNHNY, CDR2 SVGAGI (reference sequence). The ends lost 7 bases at V and 4 bases at J; junction bases unmatched: 10. Written as DNA, the CDR3 is TGTGCCAGCACGAGGCGTCCGGGACAGGGTAATGAAAAACTGTTTTTT. Amino acids: CASTRRPGQGNEKLFF.

The CDR3 loop reads CASTPSGLDEQYF. In DNA, the CDR3 is TGTGCCAGCACCCCAAGTGGGTTGGACGAGCAGTACTTC. The chain links TRBV6-5 to TRBJ2-7; D ambiguous. This CDR3 contains 13 residues. Germline V CDR1 and CDR2: MNHEY, SVGAGI. Trimming pared 7 bases from V and 5 bases from J, leaving 15 bases between.

The chain joins TRBV15 to TRBJ1-5; 10 bases are a match to TRBD1. With V trimmed by 2 bases and J by 8 bases, 9 bases remained unmatched. The CDR3 is made up of 16 amino acids. Germline V lookup: CDR1 LNHNV, CDR2 YYDKDF (reference sequence). DNA of the CDR3: TGTGCCACCAGCAGACCCGGGACAGGGGATATTGAGCCCCAGCATTTT. Protein product: CATSRPGTGDIEPQHF.

This clone was counted once. The rearrangement uses TRBV5-1 and TRBJ2-5; a weak D match, TRBD2 (5 bases). The CDR3 length is 16 residues. Trimming pared 0 bases from V and 5 bases from J, leaving 17 bases between. Germline V gene data show CDR1 as SGHRS and CDR2 as YFSETQ. For the CDR3, the DNA is TGCGCCAGCAGCTTGGGGACTGTCTACCGAGGGGAGACCCAGTACTTC. Amino acid sequence: CASSLGTVYRGETQYF.

This clone was detected a few times. The chain combines TRBV27 with TRBJ2-1, with D maybe TRBD1 (5 bases). Germline V lookup: CDR1 MNHEY, CDR2 SMNVEV (reference sequence). This CDR3 comprises 13 residues. Deletions cut 3 bases from V and 8 bases from J, with 11 bases between. CDR3 sequence (DNA): TGTGCCAGCAGTTTGCGGCAGGGTGATGAGCAGTTCTTC. Its translation is CASSLRQGDEQFF.

The CDR3 DNA is TGTGCCAGCAGCGTAGAGCCCGCTCGGGGGGAGAGGCCCACTGAAGCTTTCTTT. Its translation: CASSVEPARGERPTEAFF. The chain recombines TRBV9 with TRBJ1-1; perhaps TRBD1 as D (5 bases). The V gene lost 0 bases and the J gene lost 4 bases, with 22 bases spanning the gap. This CDR3 contains 18 residues. Germline CDR1 SGDLS, CDR2 YYNGEE.

This sequence joins TRBV13 and TRBJ1-5; D unresolved. V lost 1 base and J lost 4, with 5 bases in between. The germline CDR1 and CDR2 sequences are PRHDT and FYEKMQ (reference sequence). This CDR3 has 13 amino acids. The CDR3, as DNA: TGTGCCAGCAGCTTAGACCGGAATCAGCCCCAGCATTTT. It encodes CASSLDRNQPQHF. Based on the CDR3 plus reference TRBV13 and TRBJ1-5, the full variable domain is AAGVIQSPRHLIKEKRETATLKCYPIPRHDTVYWYQQGPGQDPQFLISFYEKMQSDKGSIPDRFSAQQFSDYHSELNMSSLELGDSALYFCASSLDRNQPQHFGDGTRLSIL.

In this sample, this clone turned up once. The V and J genes are TRBV7-2 and TRBJ1-2; the match to TRBD1 covers 9 bases. CDR1 SGHTA and CDR2 FQGNSA come from the germline V gene. The V and J ends lost 8 bases and 6 bases, in that order; junction bases with no gene match: 13. This CDR3 contains 15 residues. CDR3 nucleotides: TGTGCCAGCTCGAGGCCCCCCGGACAGGGGAATGGCTACACCTTC. Its protein product is CASSRPPGQGNGYTF.

This chain joins TRBV11-2 and TRBJ2-5, with TRBD1 matching over 8 bases. CDR3 length: 15 residues. Germline V gives CDR1 SGHAT, CDR2 FQNNGV. V shed 5 bases and J 7 bases; nucleotides not matched to a gene: 12. CDR3 amino acids: CASSADRGRVRTQYF. CDR3 nucleotides: TGTGCCAGCAGCGCCGACAGGGGCCGCGTTAGGACCCAGTACTTC. The full variable domain, with the rest looked up from reference TRBV11-2 and TRBJ2-5, is EAGVAQSPRYKIIEKRQSVAFWCNPISGHATLYWYQQILGQGPKLLIQFQNNGVVDDSQLPKDRFSAERLKGVDSTLKIQPAKLEDSAVYLCASSADRGRVRTQYFGPGTRLLVL.

The CDR3 DNA follows: TGTGCCAGCAGCTTATCATCCGAGCAGTACTTC. This gives the protein CASSLSSEQYF. The chain has TRBV7-9 and TRBJ2-7; no firm D call. Germline CDR1 and CDR2: SEHNR and FQNEAQ (reference sequence). Trimming stripped 2 bases from V and 6 bases from J, with 5 bases between. The CDR3 is made up of 11 amino acids.

The chain couples TRBV9 to TRBJ2-3, with D possibly TRBD2 on 7 matching bases. CDR1 is SGDLS, CDR2 YYNGEE, per germline. The length of the CDR3 is 15 residues. The V end lost 4 bases, the J end lost 1 base, and 13 bases lay between the germline ends. CDR3: CASSTGAGGTDTQYF. In DNA form, the CDR3 reads TGTGCCAGCAGCACGGGGGCGGGAGGCACAGATACGCAGTATTTT.

This rearrangement joins TRBV9 to TRBJ1-3; no clear D gene. This CDR3 region has 16 residues. The V end was cut by 0 bases, the J end by 0 bases, with 10 bases between. CDR1 and CDR2 (germline): SGDLS, YYNGEE. This chain's CDR3 is CASSVGAGNSGNTIYF. CDR3 sequence (DNA): TGTGCCAGCAGCGTAGGAGCAGGCAACTCTGGAAACACCATATATTTT.

In regard to this clone: The sample carries other DNA sequences with the same CDR3. V is TRBV25-1 and J is TRBJ1-2; D might be TRBD1 (6 bases). Germline V CDR1 and CDR2: MGHDK, SYGVNS. The V end lost 4 bases, the J end lost 8 bases, and 14 bases lay between the germline ends. The CDR3 runs to 13 residues. CDR3 sequence reads: CASSGNGGRGYTF. In DNA, the CDR3 is TGTGCCAGCAGTGGGAATGGGGGGCGGGGCTACACCTTC.

The chain has TRBV5-4 and TRBJ1-4; 10 positions agree with TRBD1. CDR3 length: 17 residues. The ends lost 4 bases at V and 2 bases at J; junction bases unmatched: 8. The germline V gene has CDR1 SGHNT and CDR2 YYREEE (reference sequence). The CDR3 region is CASSPGQGTRTNEKLFF. The CDR3 coding sequence is TGTGCCAGCAGCCCGGGACAGGGGACGAGGACTAATGAAAAACTGTTTTTT. Variable domain in full (rest from reference TRBV5-4 and TRBJ1-4): ETGVTQSPTHLIKTRGQQVTLRCSSQSGHNTVSWYQQALGQGPQFIFQYYREEENGRGNFPPRFSGLQFPNYSSELNVNALELDDSALYLCASSPGQGTRTNEKLFFGSGTQLSVL.